This TCR beta chain is drawn from a study of T cell responses to AZD1222 COVID-19 vaccine. Whole-study findings and limits: Close to half of spike-specific TCRs reportedly recognize unmutated variant regions.

Data came from immunoSEQ multiplex PCR; TCRdb stores just in-frame clones and leaves some out. Of about 150,000 clones detected, approximately 90% appear once; the ten largest clones hold less than 1.5%. CDR1 MNHEY and CDR2 SVGAGI come from the germline V gene. The V end was cut by 10 bases, the J end by 3 bases, with 12 bases between. This CDR3 comprises 13 residues. About this clone itself: Its antigen is undetermined.

Sequenced here: peripheral blood, sampled 28 days after the second AZD1222 dose. V gene TRBV6-5 combines with J gene TRBJ2-2; tentative D call: TRBD1 (5 bases). The TCR sequence derives from an adult who received the AZD1222 COVID-19 vaccine. CDR3 bases: TGTGCCACCCCCGGCAGGGACACCGGGGAGCTGTTTTTT. Encoded protein: CATPGRDTGELFF.